Each of the 19 T cell receptor beta chains below was sequenced from the same sample in a study of Ad26.COV2.S vaccination and SARS-CoV-2 variants. The assay was immunoSEQ multiplex PCR, and TCRdb's table has in-frame clones only and misses some. The sample contains 440,000 or so clones, about 90% of which appear only once. Sample treatment: some 20 received Ad26.COV2.S at low or high dose, single or two shots; about 5 received placebo; per-sample allocation not given. Each sample was drawn 63 days after the first injection (of vaccine or placebo). Source: peripheral blood, taken in a trial of Ad26.COV2.S vaccine versus placebo. The source of these receptors is a person aged 18-60 years who received the Ad26.COV2.S COVID-19 vaccine or a placebo.

The chain carries TRBV19 and TRBJ1-5, with 8 bases lining up with TRBD1. With 3 bases clipped from V and 4 bases from J, the junction kept 2 bases outside the gene matches. This CDR3 contains 14 residues. Germline V CDR1 and CDR2: LNHDA, SQIVND (reference sequence). The chain's CDR3 is CASSITGGNQPQHF. CDR3 nucleotides: TGTGCCAGTAGTATCACAGGGGGGAATCAGCCCCAGCATTTT.

This chain links TRBV19 with TRBJ2-7, with a weak D call TRBD2 (6 bases). The germline CDR1 and CDR2 sequences are LNHDA and SQIVND (reference sequence). The CDR3 is 15 residues long. The germline V and J ends were trimmed by 3 bases and 3 bases, with 15 bases remaining between them. The DNA of the CDR3 is TGTGCCAGTAGTATTAGGCTTGGAGGGAACTACGAGCAGTACTTC. Translation: CASSIRLGGNYEQYF.

This rearrangement joins TRBV3-1 (or the pseudogene TRBV3-2) to TRBJ2-6; D is undetermined. V was trimmed by 0 bases and J by 1 base, leaving 7 bases between them. Germline V gives CDR1 LGHDT, CDR2 YNNKEL (reference sequence). This CDR3 has 16 residues. The CDR3 protein is CASSQERSSGANVLTF. Here the CDR3 DNA reads TGTGCCAGCAGCCAAGAGCGCAGTTCTGGGGCCAACGTCCTGACTTTC.

The chain recombines TRBV27 with TRBJ2-7, with TRBD1 matching 11 bases. The CDR3 contains 16 residues. Losses at the gene ends were 2 bases for V and 4 bases for J; bases not matched to a gene: 7. The germline gives CDR1 MNHEY, CDR2 SMNVEV (reference sequence). CDR3 nucleotides: TGTGCCAGCAGTTTAACGGGACAGGGGGTTAATTACGAGCAGTACTTC. Its protein product is CASSLTGQGVNYEQYF.

The V call is TRBV29-1, the J call TRBJ2-1, with 8 bases lining up with TRBD1. Germline-derived CDR1 and CDR2 are SQVTM and ANQGSEA. The CDR3 spans 13 residues. Germline trimming cut 7 bases from V and 3 bases from J; bases unmatched to any gene: 5. The CDR3 bases are TGCAGCGGCGGGACAGGTTTCTACAATGAGCAGTTCTTC. As protein: CSGGTGFYNEQFF.

The V gene is TRBV28, the J gene TRBJ2-3; D may be TRBD1 (5 bases). From germline, CDR1 is MDHEN and CDR2 SYDVKM. CDR3 length: 17 amino acids. V lost 6 bases, J lost 2 bases, and 21 bases lay in between. The CDR3 sequence is CASRTSGFVTPTDTQYF. The DNA for the CDR3 is TGTGCCAGCAGAACCTCAGGGTTCGTGACCCCCACAGATACGCAGTATTTT. The complete variable domain, with remaining parts taken from reference TRBV28 and TRBJ2-3, reads DVKVTQSSRYLVKRTGEKVFLECVQDMDHENMFWYRQDPGLGLRLIYFSYDVKMKEKGDIPEGYSVSREKKERFSLILESASTNQTSMYLCASRTSGFVTPTDTQYFGPGTRLTVL.

The gene calls are TRBV6-5 and TRBJ2-7, with a tentative D call TRBD1 (5 bases). The CDR3 contains 12 residues. Germline-derived CDR1 and CDR2 are MNHEY and SVGAGI. Trimming pared 10 bases from V and 0 bases from J, leaving 10 bases between. The CDR3 DNA reads as TGTGCCATCGTTGACAGCTCCTACGAGCAGTACTTC. Translation: CAIVDSSYEQYF.

J is TRBJ2-7 and V is TRBV7-6; 7 bases are shared with TRBD1. Trimming took 5 bases from V and 1 from J; bases not matched to a gene: 5. CDR1 is SGHVS and CDR2 is FNYEAQ in the germline V gene. CDR3 length: 14 amino acids. The CDR3, as DNA: TGTGCCAGCAGCGTCCGACAGGGATCCTACGAGCAGTACTTC. Amino acid sequence: CASSVRQGSYEQYF.

This chain joins TRBV18 and TRBJ2-5; D is ambiguous. Trimming took off 5 bases at V and 0 bases at J, with 1 base between the two ends. The CDR3 is 11 residues long. Germline V gene lookup returns CDR1 KGHSH and CDR2 LQKENI. The CDR3 DNA sequence: TGTGCCAGCTCAAACCAAGAGACCCAGTACTTC. Protein sequence: CASSNQETQYF. Variable domain in full (rest from reference TRBV18 and TRBJ2-5): NAGVMQNPRHLVRRRGQEARLRCSPMKGHSHVYWYRQLPEEGLKFMVYLQKENIIDESGMPKERFSAEFPKEGPSILRIQQVVRGDSAAYFCASSNQETQYFGPGTRLLVL.

The J gene is TRBJ2-1, the V gene TRBV3-1 (or the pseudogene TRBV3-2); D possibly corresponds to TRBD1 (6 bases). There are 17 residues in the CDR3. V was shortened by 5 bases and J by 0 bases, with 17 bases between the two germline ends. The germline CDR1 and CDR2 sequences are LGHDT and YNNKEL (reference sequence). This chain's CDR3 is CASSTIYRESSYNEQFF. CDR3 nucleotides: TGTGCCAGCAGCACCATTTACAGGGAGAGCTCCTACAATGAGCAGTTCTTC.

The gene calls are TRBV5-5 and TRBJ1-1; no definite D call. Germline V lookup: CDR1 SGHKS, CDR2 YYEKEE (reference sequence). This CDR3 has 19 amino acids. Trimming shortened V by 4 bases and J by 0 bases, and 25 bases separated the two germline ends. The CDR3: CASSHQRKTPRALNTEAFF. The CDR3 region has the DNA TGTGCCAGCAGCCACCAGAGAAAAACCCCGAGGGCTTTGAACACTGAAGCTTTCTTT.

This clone is a singleton in its sample. The V call is TRBV7-2, the J call TRBJ2-3; TRBD2 matches 7 bases. This CDR3 region has 16 residues. Germline V CDR1 and CDR2: SGHTA, FQGNSA. V trimming: 5 bases; J trimming: 2 bases; junction bases outside the gene matches: 10. CDR3 protein: CASSPLRLAVTDTQYF. In DNA form, the CDR3 reads TGTGCCAGCAGCCCCTTGCGTCTAGCGGTCACAGATACGCAGTATTTT.

This rearrangement joins TRBV5-1 to TRBJ2-5; 12 nucleotides align to TRBD2. This CDR3 comprises 15 residues. V dropped 3 bases and J dropped 4; count of bases not matched to a gene: 4. From germline, CDR1 is SGHRS and CDR2 YFSETQ. CDR3 DNA sequence: TGCGCCAGCAGCTCCCTAGCGGGAGGGGGAGAGACCCAGTACTTC. This translates into CASSSLAGGGETQYF.

The chain couples TRBV19 to TRBJ1-2; D is unclear. The CDR3 totals 13 residues. CDR1 is LNHDA, CDR2 SQIVND, per germline (reference sequence). The germline V and J ends were trimmed by 3 bases and 3 bases, with 8 bases remaining between them. The CDR3 DNA sequence: TGTGCCAGTAGTATGGACGGAGACTATGGCTACACCTTC. Protein: CASSMDGDYGYTF.

The DNA of the CDR3 is TGTGCTTGGGGGGTGAACACTGAAGCTTTCTTT. Residues: CAWGVNTEAFF. The chain uses TRBV12-5 and TRBJ1-1; possibly TRBD1 for D (5 bases). The CDR3 is 11 residues long. V gave up 11 bases and J gave up 0 bases, with 7 bases separating them. Germline loops: CDR1 LGHNT, CDR2 FRNRAP.

CDR3 DNA: TGTGCAGCGCGACTTAACACCGGGGAGCTGTTTTTT. Translation gives CAARLNTGELFF. The chain couples TRBV27 to TRBJ2-2, with D hard to call. The CDR3 spans 12 residues. Germline values: CDR1 MNHEY, CDR2 SMNVEV (reference sequence).

This rearrangement joins TRBV6-6 to TRBJ2-7; the D gene is possibly TRBD1 (6 bases). The CDR3 contains 15 residues. Germline V CDR1 and CDR2: MNHNY, SVGAGI (reference sequence). The V end lost 2 bases, the J end lost 2 bases, and 13 bases lay between the germline ends. The CDR3 sequence is CASSYRTGSPYEQYF. The CDR3 nucleotides are TGTGCCAGCAGTTACCGCACAGGGAGTCCCTACGAGCAGTACTTC.

The V call is TRBV2, the J call TRBJ2-3; D call uncertain. The V and J ends lost 6 bases and 4 bases respectively, with 17 bases between them. Germline values: CDR1 SNHLY, CDR2 FYNNEI. The CDR3 contains 15 residues. In DNA form, the CDR3 reads TGTGCCAGCAGCCCCCAAGTAAATTCAGCAGATACGCAGTATTTT. Encoded protein: CASSPQVNSADTQYF.

This clone has more than one count but fewer than ten. Distinct nucleotide sequences in the sample also encode this CDR3. The genes are TRBV7-9 and TRBJ1-5; no firm D call. The V end was cut by 1 base, the J end by 2 bases, with 6 bases between. The CDR3 length is 14 residues. In germline, CDR1 is SEHNR, CDR2 FQNEAQ (reference sequence). In nucleotides, the CDR3 is TGTGCCAGCAGCTTAGGCGGAGGCAATCAGCCCCAGCATTTT. Translated: CASSLGGGNQPQHF.